This T cell receptor beta chain was sequenced for a study of T cells in Graves' hyperthyroidism and ophthalmopathy. V lost 2 bases and J lost 5, with 7 bases in between. Germline assignment: CDR1 SGHTA and CDR2 FQGNSA. CDR3 length: 13 residues. This clonotype was detected many times. It may be a read error: a sequence one base away is much more abundant. Amplification targeted TCR beta CDR3 regions from RNA transcripts. HTBI primers were employed in a first-round RT-PCR of the TCR CDR3. TCRdb re-called the multiplex PCR reads with MiXCR, one entry per CDR3 protein. Here the sample spans about 260,000 distinct CDR3 sequences, less than 30% being singletons.

This rearrangement joins TRBV7-2 to TRBJ1-5; unclear D gene. Material for sequencing was blood. This TCR was sampled from a man aged 35 to 55 with Graves' hyperthyroidism that later progressed to Graves' ophthalmopathy. CDR3 protein: CASSLTLDQPQHF. DNA of the CDR3: TGTGCCAGCAGCTTAACGTTAGATCAGCCCCAGCATTTT.